This TCR beta chain was identified during a study of neoadjuvant nivolumab and ipilimumab in lung cancer (dated by TCRdb to about 2020). Concerning the study at large: In the NEOSTAR trial, nivolumab was administered intravenously at 3 mg/kg on days 1, 15 and 29, and the combination arm also received ipilimumab 1 mg/kg on day 1 only. For each study arm, the primary endpoint of the trial was the rate of major pathologic response (MPR) in the intention-to-treat population. The trial treated roughly 42 patients with operable NSCLC: 23 were randomized to nivolumab monotherapy and approximately 20 to nivolumab plus ipilimumab. TCR repertoires were compared between pretherapy (baseline) peripheral blood and tumors resected at surgery after neoadjuvant immune checkpoint blockade. Matched pretherapy and resected tumor pairs were analyzed for seven patients: four treated with nivolumab and three with nivolumab plus ipilimumab.

The V and J ends are trimmed by 0 bases and 4 bases, leaving 8 bases between them. CDR3 length: 14 amino acids, cysteine to phenylalanine. Kept here is only the CDR3 DNA, which spans 42 bases and is read in frame from base 1. From a lookup of the germline V gene (reference sequence), CDR1 and CDR2 are SGHKS and YYEKEE. The library relied on the immunoSEQ multiplex PCR assay. The authors' analysis ran thus. Repertoires were summarized by richness and clonality, and significantly expanded and contracted clones were identified between pre- and post-therapy samples. Not all clones reach the TCRdb copy of this immuneACCESS table, which keeps in-frame sequences only. Checked studies attribute under half of the gap to unresolved V genes and leave the rest unexplained. The V and J calls and clone size come from that table; D and trimming were worked out from the DNA. The sample records about 18,000 clones, about 89% of which are singletons. Of the sample, less than 2.5% falls within the top ten clones.

The label giving this sample's time point can be read as: pretherapy, before neoadjuvant immune checkpoint inhibitors. The samples were obtained from NEOSTAR, a phase 2 randomized trial that tested neoadjuvant nivolumab or nivolumab plus ipilimumab, followed by surgery, in operable NSCLC. On this clone itself: Its target antigen remains unknown. Per-base quality was not reported, and no clone a single base away is much larger than it.

Broader findings and caveats from the paper: There was no significant correlation between TCR clonality and pathologic tumor regression, and just a single major-pathologic-response sample was available for the clonality-regression analysis. Compared with tumor-adjacent uninvolved lung, resected tumors had greater TCR richness and clonality, and increases showed up in more of the dual-therapy-treated tumors. A positive correlation was observed between pretherapy blood TCR richness and richness in tumors resected after neoadjuvant therapy (Spearman R ~ 0.8). From pretherapy to surgery, tumor T-cell richness and clonality went up in three of three dual-therapy tumors, versus only two of four nivolumab-treated tumors. A small number of samples was subjected to TCR sequencing.

This sequence originates from an adult with non-small cell lung cancer. The chain is made from TRBV5-5 and TRBJ1-5; matching of 6 bases hints at TRBD1 as the D gene. The sample was peripheral blood, taken before neoadjuvant nivolumab, alone or with ipilimumab. The CDR3 corresponds to CASSLEQGNQPQHF. At the DNA level, the sequence is TGTGCCAGCAGCTTGGAACAGGGAAATCAGCCCCAGCATTTT.